This T cell receptor beta chain was profiled in a study of T cells expressing NK-cell markers. Overall study context: The authors sequenced eight donors, of whom seven were HCMV-seropositive and one was seronegative. Notes on the study in general: In roughly six donors, dominant CD3+CD56+NKG2C+ clonotypes ranked among the top 10 CD8+ clonotypes. Leadership of the CD3+CD56-NKG2C+ fraction also belonged to these clonotypes in a handful of donors.

As the method of synthesis, 5'RACE template switching with UMIs yielded TCR beta cDNA. TCRdb re-called the 5' RACE reads; one entry per CDR3 protein, DNA not given. Its table records about 430,000 distinct CDR3 sequences. Worth noting for this clonotype: Its matching antigen is unknown.

Per the germline V gene, CDR1 is MNHEY and CDR2 is SVGAGI. The CDR3 runs to 13 residues. Sequencing was carried out using blood T cells: a sorted CD56 or NKG2C T cell subset, CD4+ or CD8+ T cells, or bulk PBMC T cells (not recorded which). The V and J genes are TRBV6-5 and TRBJ1-2; without DNA, the TCRdb call of TRBD1 cannot be checked. This clonotype was sampled from a woman aged 45-60 years in good health. CDR3 amino acids: CASTPGSNYGYTF.